This is a list of T cell receptor beta chains from one sample in a study of shared clonotypes between healthy human individuals. Measured with immunoSEQ multiplex PCR; TCRdb has only the in-frame clones, and not every one. The data hold 600,000 to 800,000 clones, with around 77% observed a single time. Sequenced: memory CD4+ T cells sorted from blood. The source is a woman aged 25 to 45 in good health. The CDR3 runs from the conserved cysteine through the conserved F or W. The D gene is left open where the match is weak. Clone size, where shown, is once, few, many, or a class for clones that have expanded.

j_gene | abundance | v_gene | d_gene | CDR3nt | CDR3aa
TRBJ2-7 | few | TRBV25-1 | NA | TGTGCCAGCAGCCTCCACGCGGACGGGGCTGCCTACGAGCAGTACTTC | CASSLHADGAAYEQYF
TRBJ2-7 | NA | TRBV10-2 | NA | TGCGCCAGCAGTGATCGTCCCCGGGTGAGGTACGAGCAGTACTTC | CASSDRPRVRYEQYF
TRBJ2-7 | NA | TRBV7-2 | TRBD2 | TGTGCCAGCAGTCGAGGACTAGCGGGTACCTCCTACGAGCAGTACTTC | CASSRGLAGTSYEQYF
TRBJ2-7 | NA | TRBV19 | TRBD1 | TGTGCCAGTAGTACAGGGACAGGCAGCTCCTACGAGCAGTACTTC | CASSTGTGSSYEQYF
TRBJ2-7 | NA | TRBV18 | NA | TGTGCCAGCTCAACTCGGGGTACCTACGAGCAGTACTTC | CASSTRGTYEQYF
TRBJ1-1 | many | TRBV29-1 | NA | TGCAGCGTTGAAGATCAGTCAGGGATAGCTTTCTTT | CSVEDQSGIAFF
TRBJ2-5 | NA | TRBV6-6 | NA | TGTGCCAGCAGTTACGAAATGGGCGGTAGGACCCAGTACTTC | CASSYEMGGRTQYF
TRBJ2-7 | NA | TRBV7-2 | NA | TGTGCCAGCAGCTTAGATCTACAGGAAAGCTACGAGCAGTACTTC | CASSLDLQESYEQYF
TRBJ2-2 | NA | TRBV19 | TRBD2 | TGTGCCAGTAGAAACCATGTGACTAGCGGGAACACCGGGGAGCTGTTTTTT | CASRNHVTSGNTGELFF
TRBJ2-7 | NA | TRBV10-3 | TRBD1 | TGTGCCATCGGGAGAGAGACAGGGCCAATTGGGGAGCAGTACTTC | CAIGRETGPIGEQYF
TRBJ1-5 | NA | TRBV30 | NA | TGTGCCTGGAGCCCAGGTCAGGGTGCTAATCAGCCCCAGCATTTT | CAWSPGQGANQPQHF
TRBJ1-2 | NA | TRBV6-5 | NA | TGTGCCAGCAGTTACAGGGCCGGTAACTATGGCTACACCTTC | CASSYRAGNYGYTF
TRBJ2-1 | few | TRBV7-3 | NA | TGTGCCAGCAGCAGAGGACCCTCCTTGGATGAGCAGTTCTTC | CASSRGPSLDEQFF
TRBJ1-4 | once | TRBV28 | NA | TGTGCCAGCAGTCACACGATACCGGAGGAAAAACTGTTTTTT | CASSHTIPEEKLFF
TRBJ1-5 | NA | TRBV5-3 | NA | TGTGCCAGAAGCTCCTCATTGAACAATCAGCCCCAGCATTTT | CARSSSLNNQPQHF
TRBJ1-5 | NA | TRBV28 | NA | TGTGCCACCCAACTGGACAGCCGGGGGCAGCCCCAGCATTTT | CATQLDSRGQPQHF
TRBJ2-3 | few | TRBV25-1 | NA | TGTGCCAGCAGTGAATCGGTTAGAGATACGCAGTATTTT | CASSESVRDTQYF
TRBJ2-1 | NA | TRBV4-3 | NA | TGCGCCAGCAGCCAACCAACACTCCGGGACGCCGCCAACTCCTACAATGAGCAGTTCTTC | CASSQPTLRDAANSYNEQFF
TRBJ1-1 | many | TRBV29-1 | NA | TGCAGCGTTTTGCCTGACTTGGCTGAAGCTTTCTTT | CSVLPDLAEAFF
TRBJ2-7 | NA | TRBV6-5 | TRBD2 | TGTGCCAGCAGTTCCCGGCCGGGAGGAACTATCCACGAGCAGTACTTC | CASSSRPGGTIHEQYF
TRBJ2-2 | NA | TRBV9 | TRBD2 | TGTGCCAGCAGCGTAGCTCTAGCGGGAGGGCCGGGTACCGGGGAGCTGTTTTTT | CASSVALAGGPGTGELFF
TRBJ1-2 | NA | TRBV27 | TRBD1 | TGTGCCAGCAGTTTTGCGGACAGGGCGAACTATGGCTACACCTTC | CASSFADRANYGYTF
TRBJ2-1 | NA | TRBV5-1 | NA | TGCGCCAGCAGCCAGAGTAGTGGCTCCTACAATGAGCAGTTCTTC | CASSQSSGSYNEQFF
TRBJ2-1 | NA | TRBV6-5 | TRBD2 | TGTGCCAGCAGTTCAAGCGGGATCACGGCCAATGAGCAGTTCTTC | CASSSSGITANEQFF
TRBJ2-6 | NA | TRBV2 | TRBD1 | TGTGCCAGCAGCATGACAGGGTCCGGGGCCAACGTCCTGACTTTC | CASSMTGSGANVLTF
TRBJ1-1 | NA | TRBV27 | NA | TGTGCCAGCAGTTTATTGGCTAACACTGAAGCTTTCTTT | CASSLLANTEAFF
TRBJ2-4 | many | TRBV28 | TRBD1 | TGTGCCAGTCATCGACAGGGAAACATTCAGTACTTC | CASHRQGNIQYF
TRBJ1-1 | NA | TRBV28 | TRBD1 | TGTGCCAGCAGTCCAGGAGGGACAGCTGGGACTGAAGCTTTCTTT | CASSPGGTAGTEAFF
TRBJ2-2 | few | TRBV7-2 | NA | TGTGCCAGCAACCCCGGTGGGAACGCGAACACCGGGGAGCTGTTTTTT | CASNPGGNANTGELFF
TRBJ2-5 | NA | TRBV5-1 | TRBD2 | TGCGCCAGCAGCCAAACGGTAACGGGAGGGCCCGCTGAGACCCAGTACTTC | CASSQTVTGGPAETQYF
TRBJ1-4 | NA | TRBV7-6 | TRBD1 | TGTGCCAGCAGCCTAAACCAGGGGGCAACTAATGAAAAACTGTTTTTT | CASSLNQGATNEKLFF
TRBJ1-4 | NA | TRBV27 | NA | TGTGCCAGCAGTCCCTACACGGCAGGGTCTTATGAAAAACTGTTTTTT | CASSPYTAGSYEKLFF
TRBJ2-3 | NA | TRBV29-1 | TRBD2 | TGCAGCGTTGAAGGAACTAGCGGGACAAAATCTAGCACAGATACGCAGTATTTT | CSVEGTSGTKSSTDTQYF
TRBJ2-2 | NA | TRBV19 | TRBD1 | TGTGCCACGGGACAGGGACGTACCGGGGAGCTGTTTTTT | CATGQGRTGELFF
TRBJ2-1 | once | TRBV5-1 | TRBD1 | TGCGCCAGCAGCCCCGGGACAGGGGGCGTTGAGCAGTTCTTC | CASSPGTGGVEQFF
TRBJ2-7 | NA | TRBV6-1 | TRBD1 | TGTGCCAGCAGTTCTCAGACAGGGTACCACGAGCAGTACTTC | CASSSQTGYHEQYF
TRBJ2-2 | NA | TRBV5-1 | TRBD1 | TGCGCCAGCAGCTCCCTTCCGACAGGGTCGGGCGGGGAGCTGTTTTTT | CASSSLPTGSGGELFF